The rows below give T cell receptor beta chains drawn from one sample of a study of tumour-infiltrating T cells in Burkitt lymphoma. Measured with immunoSEQ multiplex PCR; TCRdb has only the in-frame clones, and not every one. The repertoire holds 2,000 or so clones, roughly 14% seen once, with roughly 7.2% in the top ten. Sequencing was carried out using tumor tissue. These receptors all come from a human donor with Burkitt lymphoma. Each CDR3 is given without its conserved first and last residue. Each record gives: V gene, CDR3 protein.

TRBV2	ASSEDGRGPPS
TRBV30	ACKDRGLGYGYT
TRBV5-6	ASSLGDYEQY
TRBV9	ASSVGRRDSNQPQH
TRBV7-3	ASSLRGAGTGELF
TRBV7-3	ASSLGGMNEQY
TRBV5-1	ASSPHLLAGYYEQY
TRBV7-9	ASSPPTGLAIQY
TRBV10-2	ASSYGGGAFYEQY
TRBV7-9	ASSLDPGTEAF
TRBV4-1	ASSQGIDRLYGYT
TRBV15	ATSIGAGEETQY
TRBV6-6	ASSYLQGRDYGYT
TRBV4-1	ASSRTTGWNEKLF
TRBV7-8	ASSLAGKNYGYT
TRBV29-1	SAPDGGYGYT
TRBV18	ASSPDSSEAF
TRBV6-5	ASSYSTGAGEKLF
TRBV5-1	ASSLDPNNSPLH
TRBV6-1	ASSEERRLYGYT
TRBV9	ASSVGDRDNYGYT
TRBV7-2	ASSLEGGYTEAF
TRBV7-3	ASSPDPSSYNEQF
TRBV7-9	ASSPEGGRETQY
TRBV7-8	ASSFGRENGYT
TRBV6-5	ASSPTLSSYGYT
TRBV9	ASSAFSGGPEEQY
TRBV14	ASSSGHLYEQY
TRBV4-3	ASSQSRGTHTEAF